This TCR beta chain was identified during a study of T cells after yellow fever vaccination. This clonotype was picked up a small number of times. The CDR3 is 18 residues long. V was pared by 0 bases and J by 2 bases, with 19 bases between. Germline values: CDR1 LGHNA, CDR2 YNFKEQ. Template-switching 5'RACE yielded the TCR cDNA; a universal primer site and UMIs were added in the process. One entry per CDR3 protein, called by TCRdb with MiXCR from the 5' RACE reads. The data show about 350,000 distinct CDR3 sequences, with 8% to 9.5% seen just once and roughly a sixth held by the top ten. The V call is TRBV4-2, the J call TRBJ1-2; D gene uncertain. Specimen: PBMCs, collected roughly 47 days after the first yellow fever vaccination. The clonotype originates from a man younger than 35 who received the YFV17D yellow fever vaccine. The DNA for the CDR3 is TGTGCCAGCAGCCAAGAAGTCCCTACTGGGGTTTCCAACTATGGCTACACCTTC. It codes for CASSQEVPTGVSNYGYTF.